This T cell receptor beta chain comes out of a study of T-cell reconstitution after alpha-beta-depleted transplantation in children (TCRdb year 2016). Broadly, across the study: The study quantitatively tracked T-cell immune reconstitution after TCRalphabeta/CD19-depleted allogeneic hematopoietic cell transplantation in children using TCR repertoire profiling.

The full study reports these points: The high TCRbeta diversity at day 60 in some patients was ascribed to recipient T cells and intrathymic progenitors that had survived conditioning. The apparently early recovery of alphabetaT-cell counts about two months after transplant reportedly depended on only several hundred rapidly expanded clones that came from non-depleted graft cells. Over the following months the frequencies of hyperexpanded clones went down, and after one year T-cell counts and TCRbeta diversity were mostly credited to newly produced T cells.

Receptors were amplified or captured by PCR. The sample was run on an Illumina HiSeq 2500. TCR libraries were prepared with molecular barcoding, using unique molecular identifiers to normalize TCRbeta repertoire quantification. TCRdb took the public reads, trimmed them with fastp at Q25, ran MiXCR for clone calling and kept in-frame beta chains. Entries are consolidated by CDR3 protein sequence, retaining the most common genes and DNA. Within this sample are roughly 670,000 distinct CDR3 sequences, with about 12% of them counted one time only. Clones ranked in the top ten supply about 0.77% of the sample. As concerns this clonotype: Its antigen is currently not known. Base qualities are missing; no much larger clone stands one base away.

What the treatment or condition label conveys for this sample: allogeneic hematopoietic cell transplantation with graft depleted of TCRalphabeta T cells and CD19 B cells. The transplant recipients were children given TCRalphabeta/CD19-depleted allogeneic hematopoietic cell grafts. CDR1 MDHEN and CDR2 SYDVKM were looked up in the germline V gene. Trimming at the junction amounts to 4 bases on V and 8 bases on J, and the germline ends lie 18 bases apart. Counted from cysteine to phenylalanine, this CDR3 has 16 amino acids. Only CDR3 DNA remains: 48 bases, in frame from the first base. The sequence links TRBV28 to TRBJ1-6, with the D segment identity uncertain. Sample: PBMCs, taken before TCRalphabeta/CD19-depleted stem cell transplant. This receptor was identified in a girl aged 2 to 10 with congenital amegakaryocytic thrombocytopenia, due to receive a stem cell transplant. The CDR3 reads CASSSSWKLVDSPLHF. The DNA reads TGTGCCAGCAGTTCCTCATGGAAATTGGTGGATTCACCCCTCCACTTT. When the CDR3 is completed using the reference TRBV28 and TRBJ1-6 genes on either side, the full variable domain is DVKVTQSSRYLVKRTGEKVFLECVQDMDHENMFWYRQDPGLGLRLIYFSYDVKMKEKGDIPEGYSVSREKKERFSLILESASTNQTSMYLCASSSSWKLVDSPLHFGNGTRLTVT.